This T cell receptor (beta chain) emerged from a study of cytomegalovirus exposure and HLA in healthy donors (dated 2017 in TCRdb). About the investigation overall: The 666 repertoires of the first cohort and the approximately 110 validation repertoires were produced on the same platform, according to a later analysis. The study aimed to test whether cataloging public T cell receptors could reveal signatures of past pathogen exposure. A separate validation cohort of 90 to 150 different subjects was used in addition to the roughly 670-subject first cohort. To predict cytomegalovirus infection status, the study combined high-throughput TCR immunosequencing, statistical association of individual TCRs with disease status, and machine learning.

Note on this clone: Its antigen is still unknown. Base qualities were left out, and no much larger clone turns up one base away.

The donors belonged to the validation cohort of approximately 130 subjects, which was separate from the roughly 670-subject first cohort. Trimming costs V 5 bases and J 7 bases, and their ends lie 12 bases apart. CDR1 and CDR2 (SGHTA, FQGNSA) derive from the germline V gene. The CDR3 runs 13 residues from the cysteine to the phenylalanine. Just CDR3 DNA is preserved here, 39 bases in frame from base 1. What the work shows at the level of the full study, not this receptor alone: All 110 or so repertoires were used to score co-occurrence in the validation cohort in a later analysis, because that analysis had no HLA typing for the cohort. Most TCR sequences were observed very rarely across donors, whereas some public TCRs were present in many individuals. It was suggested by the authors that the approach could potentially be generalized to other disease states and immunological phenotypes. A total of fewer than 200 TCR beta chains were listed by the study as associated with cytomegalovirus. In a later analysis, TCRs clustered in the first cohort were found to also tend to co-occur in the 120 or so validation repertoires, with 90% to 95% of cluster scores above 0. In vitro tests confirmed that a few of the cytomegalovirus-associated TCR beta chains recognize cytomegalovirus antigens. Cytomegalovirus status was reported to be diagnosed by the classifier with high specificity and sensitivity in both the original and validation cohorts.

The library was built by means of the immunoSEQ multiplex PCR assay. In the original analysis: To diagnose cytomegalovirus status from the catalog of TCR beta chain sequences, a statistical classification framework was built. The source is immuneACCESS, and TCRdb retained only in-frame sequences with V and J called. Part of the clones is not carried over; for the studies checked, unresolved V genes explain less than half of this, and the remainder is unexplained. V, J and clone size derive from that table, while D and trimming were established from the DNA sequence. A total of some 150,000 clones appear in this sample, approximately 88% of them only once. The ten largest clones capture roughly 4.3% of the sample.

Input material: PBMCs. The origin of this receptor is a man between 18 and 35 years old in good health and CMV-seropositive. The rearranged segments are TRBV7-2 and TRBJ1-5; the D segment could be TRBD1, given 6 matching bases. The CDR3: CASSRAGGQPQHF. The sequence in DNA is TGTGCCAGCAGCCGGGCGGGGGGCCAGCCCCAGCATTTT. The CDR3 plus the reference TRBV7-2 and TRBJ1-5 genes for the other parts give the full variable domain: GAGVSQSPSNKVTEKGKDVELRCDPISGHTALYWYRQSLGQGLEFLIYFQGNSAPDKSGLPSDRFSAERTGGSVSTLTIQRTQQEDSAVYLCASSRAGGQPQHFGDGTRLSIL.